The present entry profiles one T cell receptor (beta chain) with its context. The data derive from a study of technical replicates of blood from a handful of donors. Sequenced by immunoSEQ multiplex PCR; TCRdb stores in-frame clones only, minus some. This sample carries thousands of clones, 85% to 90% of them seen once, and the ten largest clones take roughly 12%. This CDR3 spans 15 amino acids. From germline, CDR1 is MNHNS and CDR2 SASEGT. V dropped 5 bases and J dropped 1; count of bases not matched to a gene: 7. The chain has TRBV6-1 and TRBJ1-1, with 7 bases fitting TRBD1. The TCR originated in a human donor in good health. Material: PBMCs. The CDR3 DNA sequence: TGTGCCAGCAGTTTTCACGGGACAGAGAACACTGAAGCTTTCTTT. Translating gives CASSFHGTENTEAFF.